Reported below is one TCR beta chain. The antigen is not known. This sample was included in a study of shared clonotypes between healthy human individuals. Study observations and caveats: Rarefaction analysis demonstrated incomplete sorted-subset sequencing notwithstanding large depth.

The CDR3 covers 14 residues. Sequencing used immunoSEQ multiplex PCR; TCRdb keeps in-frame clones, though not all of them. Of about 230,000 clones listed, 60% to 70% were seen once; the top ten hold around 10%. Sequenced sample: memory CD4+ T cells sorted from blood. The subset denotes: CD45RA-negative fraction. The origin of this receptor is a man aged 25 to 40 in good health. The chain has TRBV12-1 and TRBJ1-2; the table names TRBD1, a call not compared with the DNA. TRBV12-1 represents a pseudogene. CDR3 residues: CASSFKSENYGYTF. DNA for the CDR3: TGTGCCAGCAGCTTTAAATCAGAAAACTATGGCTACACCTTC.